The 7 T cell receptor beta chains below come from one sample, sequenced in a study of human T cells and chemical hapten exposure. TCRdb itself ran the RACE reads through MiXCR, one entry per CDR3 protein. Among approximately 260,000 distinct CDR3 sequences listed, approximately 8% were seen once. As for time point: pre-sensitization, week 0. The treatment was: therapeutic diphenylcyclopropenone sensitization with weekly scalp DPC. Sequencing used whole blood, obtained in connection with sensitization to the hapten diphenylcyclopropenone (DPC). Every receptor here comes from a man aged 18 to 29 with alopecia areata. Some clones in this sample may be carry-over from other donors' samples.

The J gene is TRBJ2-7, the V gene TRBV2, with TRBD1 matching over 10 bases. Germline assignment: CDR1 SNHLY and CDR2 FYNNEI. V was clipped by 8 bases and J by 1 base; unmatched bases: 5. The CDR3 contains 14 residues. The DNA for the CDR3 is TGTGCCAGCGGGGACAGGGGTCCGTCCTACGAGCAGTACTTC. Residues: CASGDRGPSYEQYF.

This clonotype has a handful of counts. The CDR3 DNA sequence: TGTGCCAGCAGCCAAGATAAGGGGAACAATCAGCCCCAGCATTTT. This translates into CASSQDKGNNQPQHF. The chain recombines TRBV4-2 with TRBJ1-5; possible D gene TRBD1, 5 bases. This CDR3 contains 15 residues. Trimming removed 0 bases from V and 3 bases from J, with 9 bases in between. CDR1 and CDR2 from the germline V gene are LGHNA and YNFKEQ.

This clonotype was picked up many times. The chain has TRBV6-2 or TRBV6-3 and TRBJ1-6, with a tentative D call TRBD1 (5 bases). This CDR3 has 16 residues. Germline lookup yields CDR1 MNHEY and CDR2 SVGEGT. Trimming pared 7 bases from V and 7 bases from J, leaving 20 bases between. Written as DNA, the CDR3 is TGTGCCAGCACTGATCCCCTCCAGGGTTGGAATTCACCCCTCCACTTT. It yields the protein CASTDPLQGWNSPLHF.

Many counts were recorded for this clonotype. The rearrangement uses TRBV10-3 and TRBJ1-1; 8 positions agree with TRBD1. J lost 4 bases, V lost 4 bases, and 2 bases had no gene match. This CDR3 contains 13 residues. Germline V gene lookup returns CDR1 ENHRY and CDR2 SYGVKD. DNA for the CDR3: TGTGCCATCAGTGCGACAGGGGTCACTGAAGCTTTCTTT. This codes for CAISATGVTEAFF.

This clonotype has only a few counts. The CDR3: CASRPTGTGNTIYF. CDR3 nucleotides: TGCGCCAGCAGGCCGACAGGGACTGGAAACACCATATATTTT. The chain combines TRBV5-1 with TRBJ1-3, with 7 bases that match TRBD1. The CDR3 contains 14 residues. Trimming at V came to 5 bases and at J to 2 bases, leaving 4 bases not matched to a gene. The V gene's germline CDR1 is SGHRS and CDR2 YFSETQ.

As DNA, the CDR3 is TGTGCCAGCAGTGCACCGGGACAGAACTACAATGAGCAGTTCTTC. Its protein product is CASSAPGQNYNEQFF. This chain links TRBV12-3 or TRBV12-4 with TRBJ2-1, with 7 positions matching TRBD1. This CDR3 region has 15 residues. The V gene end was trimmed by 5 bases and the J gene end by 3 bases; junction bases not matched to a gene: 7.

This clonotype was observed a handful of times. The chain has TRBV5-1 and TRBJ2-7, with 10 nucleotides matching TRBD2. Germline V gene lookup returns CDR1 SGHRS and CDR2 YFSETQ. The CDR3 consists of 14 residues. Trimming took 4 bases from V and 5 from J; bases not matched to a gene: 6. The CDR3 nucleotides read TGCGCCAGCAGCATAGCGGGGGGAGACGACGAGCAGTACTTC. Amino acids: CASSIAGGDDEQYF.